This T cell receptor (beta chain) appears in the sequencing data of a study of neurological immune-mediated disorders. Synthesis of cDNA was carried out by template-switch 5'RACE. The reaction used 10-nucleotide random UMIs. TCRdb fed the 5' RACE reads into MiXCR, producing one record per CDR3 protein. The top ten hold less than 3% of the sample, which has tens of thousands of distinct CDR3 sequences, roughly 3.2% seen once. Material: PBMCs. This receptor was taken from a woman aged 45-59 years with multiple sclerosis.

The CDR3 loop is CASSFGRRELFF. The CDR3 DNA reads TGTGCCAGCAGTTTCGGGAGGAGGGAGCTGTTTTTT. The V and J genes are TRBV12-3 or TRBV12-4 and TRBJ2-2; 7 bases agree with TRBD2. V was pared by 3 bases and J by 9 bases, with 1 base of the junction left unmatched. The CDR3 extends over 12 amino acids.